Shown below are 29 T cell receptor beta chains from a single sample sequenced in a study of T cell responses to AZD1222 COVID-19 vaccine. Only in-frame clones appear in the TCRdb table, and some are missing; sequencing was by immunoSEQ multiplex PCR. This table has fewer than 150,000 clones, 88% appearing once. Material: peripheral blood, obtained 28 days after the second AZD1222 dose. These receptors were obtained from an adult who received the AZD1222 COVID-19 vaccine.

J is TRBJ1-2 and V is TRBV29-1, with 8 bases identical to TRBD1. The CDR3 length is 14 residues. J lost 4 bases, V lost 0 bases, and 4 bases had no gene match. Germline assignment: CDR1 SQVTM and CDR2 ANQGSEA. CDR3: CSVEETGAFYGYTF. In DNA, the CDR3 is TGCAGCGTTGAAGAGACAGGGGCCTTCTATGGCTACACCTTC.

The chain links TRBV9 to TRBJ2-6; D not resolved. V lost 0 bases, J lost 0 bases, and 4 bases lay in between. CDR3 length: 15 residues. Germline V gene lookup returns CDR1 SGDLS and CDR2 YYNGEE. CDR3 nucleotide sequence: TGTGCCAGCAGCGTAGGAGGCTCTGGGGCCAACGTCCTGACTTTC. As protein: CASSVGGSGANVLTF.

The rearrangement links TRBV21-1 to TRBJ2-7. TRBV21-1 is an annotated pseudogene. There are 15 residues in the CDR3. This CDR3 is CASSTLDRGRYEQYF. The CDR3 DNA reads as TGTGCCAGCAGCACTTTGGACCGAGGACGCTACGAGCAGTACTTC.

The chain joins TRBV7-8 to TRBJ1-6; TRBD1 might be the D (6 bases). V lost 3 bases and J 8 bases, leaving 14 bases between the germline ends. CDR1 is SGHVS and CDR2 is FQNEAQ in the germline V gene. The CDR3 is made up of 15 amino acids. The CDR3 nucleotides read TGTGCCAGCAGCTTGGAGAGGGGGGTTGATTCACCCCTCCACTTT. It specifies CASSLERGVDSPLHF. Based on the CDR3 plus reference TRBV7-8 and TRBJ1-6, the full variable domain is GAGVSQSPRYKVAKRGQDVALRCDPISGHVSLFWYQQALGQGPEFLTYFQNEAQLDKSGLPSDRFFAERPEGSVSTLKIQRTQQEDSAVYLCASSLERGVDSPLHFGNGTRLTVT.

The chain employs TRBV21-1 and TRBJ2-1; TRBD1, the D gene given by the table, was not confirmed from the DNA. TRBV21-1 is a known pseudogene. This CDR3 is 14 amino acids long. As DNA, the CDR3 is TGTGCCAGCAGGAACCGGGACAGGGGCAATGAGCAGTTCTTC. Amino acid sequence: CASRNRDRGNEQFF.

This clone was seen once. V gene TRBV2 combines with J gene TRBJ1-2; maybe TRBD1 (5 bases). Germline V gives CDR1 SNHLY, CDR2 FYNNEI. The CDR3 runs to 14 residues. The V and J ends lost 7 bases and 3 bases respectively, with 15 bases between them. The CDR3 here is CASTRQRDDYGYTF. DNA of the CDR3: TGTGCCAGCACCCGACAAAGGGACGACTATGGCTACACCTTC.

The rearrangement links TRBV19 to TRBJ2-7, with D possibly matching TRBD1 (6 bases). This CDR3 comprises 16 residues. Trimming left V 0 bases short and J 1 base short, with 13 bases between. Germline values: CDR1 LNHDA, CDR2 SQIVND (reference sequence). CDR3 DNA: TGTGCCAGTAGTATAGATGGGGGCAGCCATTCCTACGAGCAGTACTTC. Translated, it gives CASSIDGGSHSYEQYF. Drawing the rest from reference TRBV19 and TRBJ2-7, the complete variable domain is DGGITQSPKYLFRKEGQNVTLSCEQNLNHDAMYWYRQDPGQGLRLIYYSQIVNDFQKGDIAEGYSVSREKKESFPLTVTSAQKNPTAFYLCASSIDGGSHSYEQYFGPGTRLTVT.

CDR3 loop: CASSSSMWGQGQPQHF. The CDR3 region has the DNA TGTGCCAGCAGCTCGTCAATGTGGGGGCAGGGGCAGCCCCAGCATTTT. J is TRBJ1-5 and V is TRBV2, with a weak D call TRBD1 (6 bases). This CDR3 has 16 amino acids. V dropped 6 bases and J dropped 7 bases, with 22 bases sitting between them. Germline values: CDR1 SNHLY, CDR2 FYNNEI.

The chain is built from TRBV29-1 and TRBJ2-7; D unclear. Germline V gene data show CDR1 as SQVTM and CDR2 as ANQGSEA. The CDR3 has 13 amino acids. Trimming left V 1 base short and J 3 bases short, with 10 bases between. In DNA, the CDR3 is TGCAGCGTTGAAGGTCAGGATAGCTACGAGCAGTACTTC. Its protein product is CSVEGQDSYEQYF.

The rearrangement joins TRBV2 to TRBJ2-7; D is undetermined. The CDR3 runs to 12 residues. Per germline, CDR1 SNHLY and CDR2 FYNNEI. Trimming shortened V by 6 bases and J by 1 base, and 7 bases separated the two germline ends. The CDR3 region is CASSYDSYEQYF. CDR3 nucleotides: TGTGCCAGCAGCTACGATTCCTACGAGCAGTACTTC.

J is TRBJ2-7 and V is TRBV2, with 9 bases aligning to TRBD1. The CDR3 has 14 residues. In germline, CDR1 is SNHLY, CDR2 FYNNEI. After removal of 7 bases from V and 6 bases from J, the junction contained 10 bases not matched to a gene. For the CDR3, the DNA is TGTGCCAGCAAAGCGGACAGGGGTCCCCGCGAGCAGTACTTC. This sequence encodes CASKADRGPREQYF. Filled out from reference TRBV2 and TRBJ2-7, the complete variable domain reads EPEVTQTPSHQVTQMGQEVILRCVPISNHLYFYWYRQILGQKVEFLVSFYNNEISEKSEIFDDQFSVERPDGSNFTLKIRSTKLEDSAMYFCASKADRGPREQYFGPGTRLTVT.

This clone was counted only a few times. V is TRBV2 and J is TRBJ2-3; D gene unclear. V gave up 8 bases and J gave up 4 bases, with 19 bases separating them. The CDR3 covers 15 residues. Germline V gives CDR1 SNHLY, CDR2 FYNNEI. Written as DNA, the CDR3 is TGTGCCAGCTGGGTCTCTAGTCGGTTCGCAGATACGCAGTATTTT. This encodes CASWVSSRFADTQYF. Full variable domain (remainder filled in from reference TRBV2 and TRBJ2-3): EPEVTQTPSHQVTQMGQEVILRCVPISNHLYFYWYRQILGQKVEFLVSFYNNEISEKSEIFDDQFSVERPDGSNFTLKIRSTKLEDSAMYFCASWVSSRFADTQYFGPGTRLTVL.

J is TRBJ1-6 and V is TRBV28; D gene ambiguous. This CDR3 contains 11 residues. Looked up from germline, CDR1 is MDHEN and CDR2 is SYDVKM. Between the trimmed V and J ends, which lost 2 bases and 10 bases, there was a span of 3 bases. This CDR3 reads CASSLRSPLHF. DNA for the CDR3: TGTGCCAGCAGTTTACGGTCACCCCTCCACTTT.

The chain couples TRBV27 to TRBJ2-1; TRBD2 agrees at 7 bases. Per germline, CDR1 MNHEY and CDR2 SMNVEV (reference sequence). V was pared by 5 bases and J by 2 bases, with 6 bases of the junction left unmatched. The CDR3 consists of 15 residues. In DNA form, the CDR3 reads TGTGCCAGCAGTCTCGGGACTACCGCCTACAATGAGCAGTTCTTC. Translation: CASSLGTTAYNEQFF.

The chain uses TRBV27 and TRBJ2-3, with D uncertain. Trimming took off 8 bases at V and 0 bases at J, with 15 bases between the two ends. The CDR3 has 15 residues. Germline-derived CDR1 and CDR2 are MNHEY and SMNVEV (reference sequence). The CDR3 reads CASCPLVGSTDTQYF. For the CDR3, the DNA is TGTGCCAGCTGTCCTCTAGTGGGAAGCACAGATACGCAGTATTTT.

The chain joins TRBV27 to TRBJ2-2; no firm D call. The CDR3 sequence is 13 residues long. Germline-derived CDR1 and CDR2 are MNHEY and SMNVEV (reference sequence). V was clipped by 6 bases and J by 1 base, with 6 bases between them. Written as DNA, the CDR3 is TGTGCCAGCAGCACACAGAACACCGGGGAGCTGTTTTTT. It yields the protein CASSTQNTGELFF.

The chain has TRBV19 and TRBJ1-6; 8 bases match TRBD1. The CDR3 length is 16 residues. Germline trimming cut 8 bases from V and 5 bases from J; bases unmatched to any gene: 11. Germline assignment: CDR1 LNHDA and CDR2 SQIVND (reference sequence). The CDR3 sequence: CASATSRTGHNSPLHF. The CDR3 DNA sequence: TGTGCCAGTGCGACGTCACGGACAGGGCATAATTCACCCCTCCACTTT.

The chain employs TRBV6-5 and TRBJ1-2, with 9 bases matching TRBD1. This CDR3 has 14 amino acids. In germline, CDR1 is MNHEY, CDR2 SVGAGI. V dropped 6 bases and J dropped 0; count of bases not matched to a gene: 2. The CDR3 region is CASRGTGTNYGYTF. The CDR3, as DNA: TGTGCCAGCAGGGGGACAGGGACTAACTATGGCTACACCTTC.

The chain is built from TRBV30 and TRBJ2-2; D assignment may be TRBD1 or TRBD2 (5 bases each). Germline CDR1 and CDR2: GTSNPN and SVGIG (reference sequence). The V and J ends lost 1 base and 4 bases respectively, with 13 bases between them. This CDR3 contains 15 residues. The CDR3 loop reads CAWSARVRGTGELFF. The CDR3 DNA sequence: TGTGCCTGGAGTGCCCGGGTGAGGGGCACCGGGGAGCTGTTTTTT.

V and J are TRBV4-3 and TRBJ2-4; no reliable D call. V lost 0 bases and J 1 base, leaving 16 bases between the germline ends. The CDR3 has 18 residues. The V gene's germline CDR1 is LGHNA and CDR2 YSLEER. DNA of the CDR3: TGCGCCAGCAGCCAAGACTTGGCCCTCCCCGGGGCCAAAAACATTCAGTACTTC. Its protein product is CASSQDLALPGAKNIQYF.

The V and J genes are TRBV6-5 and TRBJ2-7, with 10 bases lining up with TRBD2. In germline, CDR1 is MNHEY, CDR2 SVGAGI. The CDR3 loop spans 15 amino acids. The V gene end was trimmed by 2 bases and the J gene end by 4 bases; junction bases not matched to a gene: 5. CDR3 region: CASSYASGRRYEQYF. The CDR3 DNA reads as TGTGCCAGCAGTTACGCTAGCGGGAGAAGGTACGAGCAGTACTTC.

This CDR3 is CASSLAGKQPQHF. The DNA of the CDR3 is TGTGCCAGCAGTTTAGCGGGGAAACAGCCCCAGCATTTT. The chain recombines TRBV28 with TRBJ1-5; D unclear. Germline V gene data show CDR1 as MDHEN and CDR2 as SYDVKM. Trimming shortened V by 2 bases and J by 7 bases, and 9 bases separated the two germline ends. The CDR3 length is 13 residues.

This chain connects TRBV30 to TRBJ1-5; 8 nucleotides align to TRBD1. This CDR3 is built from 15 residues. Looked up from germline, CDR1 is GTSNPN and CDR2 is SVGIG (reference sequence). V was pared by 2 bases and J by 7 bases, with 10 bases of the junction left unmatched. The CDR3 loop reads CAWSSTRGLRQPQHF. The CDR3 nucleotides are TGTGCCTGGAGTTCTACCAGGGGGCTCAGGCAGCCCCAGCATTTT. The variable domain in full, with the rest retrieved from reference TRBV30 and TRBJ1-5, is SQTIHQWPATLVQPVGSPLSLECTVEGTSNPNLYWYRQAAGRGLQLLFYSVGIGQISSEVPQNLSASRPQDRQFILSSKKLLLSDSGFYLCAWSSTRGLRQPQHFGDGTRLSIL.

This chain uses TRBV5-1 with TRBJ2-1; a weak D match, TRBD2 (5 bases). CDR1 is SGHRS, CDR2 YFSETQ, per germline. V was clipped by 5 bases and J by 7 bases, with 19 bases between them. The CDR3 extends over 15 amino acids. The CDR3 here is CASRPSRTGENEQFF. DNA of the CDR3: TGCGCCAGCAGACCGTCCCGGACTGGGGAAAATGAGCAGTTCTTC.

This clone was counted once. This rearrangement joins TRBV7-3 to TRBJ1-2; 7 bases map to TRBD1. The CDR3 consists of 14 residues. The germline CDR1 and CDR2 sequences are SGHTA and FQGTGA. The junction had 4 bases not matched to a gene; V was cut back by 3 bases and J by 3 bases. CDR3 region: CASSFSGGDYGYTF. The CDR3 region has the DNA TGTGCCAGCAGCTTTTCAGGGGGAGACTATGGCTACACCTTC.

The V and J genes are TRBV21-1 and TRBJ1-5. TRBV21-1 is a pseudogene segment. The CDR3 totals 19 residues. The CDR3 reads CASSKRGREGRGSNQPQHF. The CDR3 DNA follows: TGTGCCAGCAGTAAAAGGGGTAGGGAAGGGAGGGGAAGCAATCAGCCCCAGCATTTT.

The chain couples TRBV28 to TRBJ1-5; D is perhaps TRBD1 (5 bases). The germline V gene has CDR1 MDHEN and CDR2 SYDVKM. The length of the CDR3 is 15 residues. Trimming took 11 bases from V and 0 from J, leaving 17 bases between them. CDR3 sequence: CASDGLGASNQPQHF. In nucleotides, the CDR3 is TGTGCCTCAGACGGTCTCGGGGCTAGCAATCAGCCCCAGCATTTT.

The chain recombines TRBV3-1 (or the pseudogene TRBV3-2) with TRBJ1-2; 7 bases line up with TRBD1. The CDR3 length is 17 residues. V lost 4 bases to trimming and J lost 8 bases; unmatched junction nucleotides: 19. Germline values: CDR1 LGHDT, CDR2 YNNKEL (reference sequence). The CDR3 region is CASSPPTTRGDSQGYTF. The DNA of the CDR3 is TGTGCCAGCAGCCCGCCAACGACCAGGGGGGACTCGCAGGGCTACACCTTC.

V is TRBV19 and J is TRBJ2-1; TRBD2 matches at 9 bases. V lost 1 base and J lost 6; bases outside the gene matches: 4. The CDR3 has 15 residues. Germline CDR1 is LNHDA and CDR2 is SQIVND (reference sequence). The CDR3 nucleotides read TGTGCCAGTAGTATAGGAGGCGGGAGGGTCAATGAGCAGTTCTTC. Translated, it gives CASSIGGGRVNEQFF.